The rows below give T cell receptor beta chains drawn from one sample of a study of shared clonotypes between healthy human individuals. Profiling relied on immunoSEQ multiplex PCR, and the TCRdb table lists in-frame clones only, not all of them. The data show over a million clones, about 84% seen once. The sample comprised memory CD4+ T cells from PBMCs. The receptors derive from a man between 18 and 29 years old in good health. Some clones in this sample may be carry-over from other donors' samples. Both conserved end residues are part of each CDR3. Each record gives: V gene, clone size, J gene, D gene, CDR3 protein, CDR3 DNA. A D gene is named only where the DNA matches it firmly. The size of a clone is reported for some rows only, either as once, few or many, or as a class for expanded clones.

TRBV6-5,.,TRBJ1-1,TRBD1,CASSKPGQMNTEAFF,TGTGCCAGCAGCAAACCGGGACAGATGAACACTGAAGCTTTCTTT
TRBV5-4,.,TRBJ2-1,TRBD2,CASSLGMGGSRSYNEQFF,TGTGCCAGCAGCTTGGGCATGGGCGGGAGTAGGTCCTACAATGAGCAGTTCTTC
TRBV5-4,.,TRBJ2-2,TRBD2,CASSVAGLPGELFF,TGTGCCAGCAGCGTAGCGGGTTTGCCCGGGGAGCTGTTTTTT
TRBV28,.,TRBJ2-7,.,CASSTYDGQYF,TGTGCCAGCAGTACCTATGACGGGCAGTACTTC
TRBV19,.,TRBJ1-2,TRBD1,CASSDRTGSEYGYTF,TGTGCCAGTAGTGACCGGACAGGGAGCGAATATGGCTACACCTTC
TRBV5-6,.,TRBJ2-1,.,CASSLEGLPEQFF,TGTGCCAGCAGCTTGGAGGGACTTCCTGAGCAGTTCTTC
TRBV9,.,TRBJ2-4,.,CASSVGQDLAKNIQYF,TGTGCCAGCAGCGTAGGACAGGATTTAGCCAAAAACATTCAGTACTTC
TRBV28,.,TRBJ2-7,.,CASSTMLAAPYEQYF,TGTGCCAGCAGTACCATGTTAGCGGCCCCCTACGAGCAGTACTTC
TRBV30,.,TRBJ2-2,.,CARTGTGQGYTGELFF,TGTGCCCGGACCGGCACGGGCCAGGGCTACACCGGGGAGCTGTTTTTT
TRBV5-4,.,TRBJ2-6,.,CASSLVSAIGANVLTF,TGTGCCAGCAGCTTGGTTAGCGCGATAGGGGCCAACGTCCTGACTTTC
TRBV5-1,.,TRBJ1-4,.,CASSLGGVANEKLFF,TGCGCCAGCAGCTTGGGTGGGGTGGCTAATGAAAAACTGTTTTTT
TRBV28,few,TRBJ2-2,.,CASRLTGELFF,TGTGCTAGCAGACTCACCGGGGAGCTGTTTTTT
TRBV2,.,TRBJ2-7,TRBD2,CASSKILLAGGAYEQYF,TGTGCCAGCAGCAAGATTCTCCTAGCGGGGGGAGCGTACGAGCAGTACTTC
TRBV5-1,.,TRBJ1-1,.,CASSFRGPNTEAFF,TGCGCCAGCAGCTTCAGGGGACCGAACACTGAAGCTTTCTTT
TRBV12-5,.,TRBJ1-3,.,CASGLERGDTIYF,TGTGCTAGTGGTTTGGAGCGTGGGGACACCATATATTTT
TRBV18,.,TRBJ2-5,.,CASSTGTQQETQYF,TGTGCCAGCTCCACCGGGACTCAACAAGAGACCCAGTACTTC
TRBV9,.,TRBJ2-5,TRBD1,CASSTSGTGGETQYF,TGTGCCAGCAGCACCTCCGGGACAGGGGGGGAGACCCAGTACTTC
TRBV9,many,TRBJ1-1,.,CASSSRGGAITEAFF,TGTGCCAGCAGCTCTCGAGGGGGAGCAATCACTGAAGCTTTCTTT
TRBV11-2,.,TRBJ1-1,.,CASSLGHANTEAFF,TGTGCCAGCAGCTTGGGGCACGCGAACACTGAAGCTTTCTTT
TRBV28,.,TRBJ1-2,.,CASSLLGEVYGYTF,TGTGCCAGCAGTCTCTTGGGGGAGGTCTATGGCTACACCTTC
TRBV7-7,.,TRBJ2-5,.,CASSLGLIETQYF,TGTGCCAGCAGCTTAGGCCTAATAGAGACCCAGTACTTC
TRBV9,.,TRBJ2-5,.,CASSARTGTETQYF,TGTGCCAGCAGCGCCCGTACCGGGACAGAGACCCAGTACTTC
TRBV7-7,.,TRBJ2-5,.,CASPPIPRLETQYF,TGTGCCAGCCCACCCATCCCCCGTCTGGAGACCCAGTACTTC
TRBV6-6,.,TRBJ1-2,TRBD1,CASRGDSRSGGYTF,TGTGCCAGCAGGGGGGACAGCAGGAGTGGTGGCTACACCTTC
TRBV18,.,TRBJ1-2,TRBD1,CASSRGTGPLNGYTF,TGTGCCAGCTCCCGCGGGACAGGGCCTTTGAATGGCTACACCTTC
TRBV7-8,.,TRBJ1-5,.,CASSLYGNQPQHF,TGTGCCAGCAGCTTATACGGCAATCAGCCCCAGCATTTT
TRBV19,few,TRBJ1-2,TRBD1,CASRGQGSYGYTF,TGTGCCAGTAGGGGACAGGGGAGCTATGGCTACACCTTC
TRBV29-1,.,TRBJ2-3,.,CSVGTSSTDTQYF,TGCAGCGTTGGGACGTCTAGCACAGATACGCAGTATTTT
TRBV7-2,.,TRBJ2-3,TRBD2,CATVDRRLAASTDTQYF,TGTGCCACCGTAGATAGGCGCCTAGCGGCCAGCACAGATACGCAGTATTTT
TRBV4-2,.,TRBJ1-1,.,CASSQVIKGNTEAFF,TGTGCCAGCAGCCAAGTAATCAAAGGGAACACTGAAGCTTTCTTT
TRBV15,.,TRBJ2-3,.,CATWIGAADTQYF,TGTGCCACCTGGATAGGGGCGGCAGATACGCAGTATTTT
TRBV20-1,.,TRBJ2-7,.,CSATQSYEQYF,TGCAGTGCAACTCAGAGCTACGAGCAGTACTTC
TRBV5-1,.,TRBJ2-3,TRBD2,CASSSGLAGSTDTQYF,TGCGCCAGCAGCTCGGGACTAGCGGGTAGCACAGATACGCAGTATTTT
TRBV19,few,TRBJ2-2,.,CASRPTSSNTGELFF,TGTGCCAGTAGGCCCACTAGCAGTAACACCGGGGAGCTGTTTTTT
TRBV7-9,.,TRBJ2-1,TRBD2,CASSPSGILADYEQFF,TGTGCCAGCAGCCCTAGCGGGATCCTTGCTGACTATGAGCAGTTCTTC
TRBV11-3,few,TRBJ2-7,TRBD1,CASSPGGQGAGHEQYF,TGTGCCAGCAGCCCGGGGGGACAGGGGGCCGGTCACGAGCAGTACTTC
TRBV6-6,.,TRBJ2-7,TRBD2,CASSFLAGAPYEQYF,TGTGCCAGCAGTTTTTTAGCGGGAGCCCCCTACGAGCAGTACTTC